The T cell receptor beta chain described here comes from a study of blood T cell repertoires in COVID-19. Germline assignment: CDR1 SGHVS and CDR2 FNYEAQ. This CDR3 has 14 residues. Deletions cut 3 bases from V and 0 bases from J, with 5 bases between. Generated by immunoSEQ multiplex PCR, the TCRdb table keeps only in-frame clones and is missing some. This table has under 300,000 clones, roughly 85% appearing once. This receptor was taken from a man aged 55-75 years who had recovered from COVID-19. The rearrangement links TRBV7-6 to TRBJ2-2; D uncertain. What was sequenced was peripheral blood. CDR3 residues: CASSFPSNTGELFF. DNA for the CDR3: TGTGCCAGCAGCTTTCCGTCGAACACCGGGGAGCTGTTTTTT.